This T cell receptor (beta chain) was found in a study of tumor and adjacent non-tumor tissue in lung cancer. At the level of the study: The cohort had about a dozen adenocarcinoma, a couple of squamous cell and 1 small cell patients.

Findings and caveats of the study: Top 100 clones took a larger repertoire share in normal lung.

TCRbeta libraries were built with three rounds of nested PCR, modified from ARM-PCR. TCRdb reprocessed the multiplex PCR reads via MiXCR and lists one record per CDR3 protein. Among 100,000 or so distinct CDR3 sequences, around three fifths were seen once, and the ten largest hold roughly 20%. This clonotype appeared a few times. As yet, its antigen is unknown. Sequence at one end of the junction differs from germline and may be a read error. This sample's RNA came from whole unsorted tissue. Distant lung tissue was collected more than 3 cm away from the tumor edge. The clonotype was recovered from a man aged 30-40 years with non-small cell lung cancer. Sequencing input: distant non-tumor lung tissue.

CDR3 sequence (DNA): TGTGCCAGCAGCCCGCTGGTAGCTAGCGGGAGTAGGAATGGGCAGTTCTTC. Protein product: CASSPLVASGSRNGQFF. The V gene is TRBV7-9, the J gene TRBJ2-1; TRBD2 matches at 10 bases. The CDR3 length is 17 residues. CDR1 is SEHNR and CDR2 is FQNEAQ in the germline V gene (reference sequence).